These T cell receptor beta chains were read from a single sample in a study of T cell changes during pregnancy in multiple sclerosis. Libraries were prepared by immunoSEQ multiplex PCR; TCRdb keeps only in-frame clonotypes and omits some of them. The sample gives 85,000 to 90,000 clones, over 85% of which show up once; under 2% is in the top ten. The sequencing here drew on peripheral blood, taken after pregnancy. Every receptor here comes from a female donor in good health, enrolled as a control in a pregnancy study. The CDR3 runs from the conserved cysteine through the conserved F or W. Fields, in order: V gene, J gene, clone size, D gene, CDR3 DNA, CDR3 protein. The D gene is left open where the match is weak. Rows may omit the clone size; those that give it use once, few, many or a size class.

V: TRBV4-1
J: TRBJ2-1
size: NA
D: NA
DNA: TGCGCCAGCAGCCAAGATTTCCAGGGTCGGAATGAGCAGTTCTTC
CDR3: CASSQDFQGRNEQFF

V: TRBV18
J: TRBJ1-5
size: few
D: NA
DNA: TGTGCCAGCTCACCACAACAGGGAGCGAATCAGCCCCAGCATTTT
CDR3: CASSPQQGANQPQHF

V: TRBV7-9
J: TRBJ2-3
size: once
D: NA
DNA: TGTGCCAGCAGCTTAAAGGGGGAGGGCCCCCCAGATACGCAGTATTTT
CDR3: CASSLKGEGPPDTQYF

V: TRBV28
J: TRBJ2-5
size: NA
D: TRBD1
DNA: TGTGCCAGCAGTACTAATGCCGCAGGGGGCATGGAGACCCAGTACTTC
CDR3: CASSTNAAGGMETQYF

V: TRBV6-6
J: TRBJ2-7
size: NA
D: TRBD1
DNA: TGTGCCAGCAGTCCCCCGGGACAGCGGGAGCAGTACTTC
CDR3: CASSPPGQREQYF

V: TRBV27
J: TRBJ2-7
size: NA
D: NA
DNA: TGTGCCAGCAGTTCTCCTAACCGACCCCGTGAGGGCTACGAGCAGTACTTC
CDR3: CASSSPNRPREGYEQYF

V: TRBV6-5
J: TRBJ2-7
size: NA
D: NA
DNA: TGTGCCAGCAGTTACGACAGGTCCCCCTTCTACGAGCAGTACTTC
CDR3: CASSYDRSPFYEQYF

V: TRBV7-9
J: TRBJ1-3
size: NA
D: NA
DNA: TGTGCCAGCAGCTCAAATACGGGACAACAGGGAGGAAACACCATATATTTT
CDR3: CASSSNTGQQGGNTIYF

V: TRBV6-5
J: TRBJ1-1
size: NA
D: TRBD1
DNA: TGTGCCAGCAGTTACCCAGGGGGTCCTGAAGCTTTCTTT
CDR3: CASSYPGGPEAFF

V: TRBV5-4
J: TRBJ2-7
size: NA
D: TRBD2
DNA: TGTGCCAGCAGCTTACACGGGAGGGCCGGCGAGCAGTACTTC
CDR3: CASSLHGRAGEQYF

V: TRBV4-1
J: TRBJ2-1
size: NA
D: NA
DNA: TGCGCCAGCAGCCAAGAACCGAAACTCAGCGGGGCCCCAGGGGTCGGGCAGTTCTTC
CDR3: CASSQEPKLSGAPGVGQFF